This TCR beta chain was sequenced during a study of T cells of healthy individuals. The ends were cut back, 6 bases at V and 5 bases at J, with 12 bases in the middle. The CDR3 spans 12 residues. Germline-derived CDR1 and CDR2 are SGHRS and YFSETQ. One entry per CDR3 protein results from TCRdb running MiXCR on the 5' RACE reads. The repertoire holds 100,000 or so distinct CDR3 sequences, with 15% to 20% as singletons. The V and J genes are TRBV5-1 and TRBJ2-7, with D possibly TRBD2 on 6 matching bases. The clonotype comes from a human donor in good health. CDR3 coding DNA: TGCGCCAGCACGGGACTCGAAAACGAGCAGTACTTC. Its protein product is CASTGLENEQYF.